The TCR beta chain described here comes from a study of metastatic and nonmetastatic thyroid tumors. TCRdb re-clonotyped the PCR reads via MiXCR. The table shows 8,000 to 8,500 clones, with roughly two fifths occurring only once. The CDR3 is made up of 16 amino acids. The V gene's germline CDR1 is LGHNA and CDR2 YNFKEQ. As concerns this clone: An end of the junction does not agree with germline; a read error may underlie this.

Each patient went into thyroid surgery without having received any treatment. The sequenced sample was tumor tissue. The chain carries TRBV4-2 and TRBJ2-1; 12 bases are a match to TRBD2. This TCR was recovered from a male donor with papillary thyroid cancer or a benign thyroid nodule (not recorded which). Some clones in this sample may be carry-over from other donors' samples. The CDR3 bases are TGTGCCAGCAGCCAAGAGCTAGCGGGAGGGCCGGATGATCAGTTCTTC. This sequence encodes CASSQELAGGPDDQFF.